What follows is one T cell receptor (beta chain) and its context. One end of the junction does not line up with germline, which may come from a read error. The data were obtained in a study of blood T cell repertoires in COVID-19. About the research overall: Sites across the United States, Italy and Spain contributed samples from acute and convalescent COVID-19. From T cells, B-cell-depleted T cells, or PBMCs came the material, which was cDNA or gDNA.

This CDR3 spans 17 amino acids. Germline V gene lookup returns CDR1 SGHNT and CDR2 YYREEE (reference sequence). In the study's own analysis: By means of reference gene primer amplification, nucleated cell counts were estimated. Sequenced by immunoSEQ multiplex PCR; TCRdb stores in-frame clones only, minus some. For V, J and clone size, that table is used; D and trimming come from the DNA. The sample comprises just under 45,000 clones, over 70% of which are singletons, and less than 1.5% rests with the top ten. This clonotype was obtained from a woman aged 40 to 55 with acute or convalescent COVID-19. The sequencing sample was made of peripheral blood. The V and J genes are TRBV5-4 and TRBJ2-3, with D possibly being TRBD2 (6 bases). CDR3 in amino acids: CASGSRFTSRETVTQYF. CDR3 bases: TGTGCCAGCGGAAGCCGATTTACTAGCCGTGAAACAGTTACGCAGTATTTT.